This T cell receptor beta chain came from a study of CD8 T cells in acute hepatitis C reinfection. This clone occurred once. What it binds is not known. General study points: Few CDR3s matched those for other epitopes. Alphabeta pairing of public clonotypes could not be determined from bulk TCRbeta data.

Generated by immunoSEQ multiplex PCR, the TCRdb table keeps only in-frame clones and is missing some. The table lists tens of thousands of clones, about 87% of them singletons. There are 14 residues in the CDR3. Germline CDR1 reads SGDLS; CDR2 reads YYNGEE. Trimming took 4 bases from V and 6 from J; bases not matched to a gene: 6. Time point: naive CD8 control sorted from an acute-time-point sample. The chain has TRBV9 and TRBJ2-1; 8 bases map to TRBD2. Sequenced input: naive CD8+ T cells from PBMCs. The clonotype was recovered from a man under 40 with chronic hepatitis C. The CDR3 region has the DNA TGTGCCAGCAGCTCCGGGACTAGAATCAATGAGCAGTTCTTC. It encodes CASSSGTRINEQFF.